Below are 7 T cell receptor beta chains sequenced from a single sample in a study of long-term antiretroviral therapy in people with HIV. Sequencing relied on immunoSEQ assay v3.0, run at survey level. The assay was immunoSEQ multiplex PCR, and TCRdb's table has in-frame clones only and misses some. The sample lists 33,000 or so clones, 95% to 98% occurring once. Source: unsorted PBMCs, taken 7.6 years after starting antiretroviral therapy. These receptors came from a man aged 25-40 years with HIV.

This clone was seen only a few times. The same CDR3 is also encoded by other DNA sequences in this sample. V usage is TRBV19 and J usage is TRBJ1-2, with D possibly being TRBD1 (6 bases). V was cut by 3 bases and J by 5 bases, with 10 bases left in between. CDR1 LNHDA and CDR2 SQIVND come from the germline V gene (reference sequence). The CDR3 is 13 amino acids. CDR3 residues: CASSILDRYGYTF. The CDR3 DNA reads TGTGCCAGTAGTATCCTGGACAGATATGGCTACACCTTC.

The V call is TRBV19, the J call TRBJ2-7; D uncertain. The V end was cut by 5 bases, the J end by 1 base, with 12 bases between. Germline loops: CDR1 LNHDA, CDR2 SQIVND (reference sequence). The CDR3 runs to 14 residues. For the CDR3, the DNA is TGTGCCAGTAGTCCCGGACCTGCTTCCTACGAGCAGTACTTC. It yields the protein CASSPGPASYEQYF.

This sequence joins TRBV9 and TRBJ1-4; unclear D gene. This CDR3 comprises 14 residues. From germline, CDR1 is SGDLS and CDR2 YYNGEE. V dropped 0 bases and J dropped 0 bases, with 3 bases sitting between them. The CDR3 region has the DNA TGTGCCAGCAGCGTAGGGGCAACTAATGAAAAACTGTTTTTT. Translation gives CASSVGATNEKLFF.

The gene calls are TRBV7-5 and TRBJ2-7; the DNA was not compared with TRBD2, the D call given in the table. TRBV7-5 is tagged as a pseudogene. This CDR3 has 14 residues. The CDR3, as DNA: TGTGCCAGAACGTCGGGGGAGAGCTCCTACGAGCAGTACTTC. Protein sequence: CARTSGESSYEQYF.

The gene calls are TRBV6-1 and TRBJ2-3, with D possibly called TRBD1 or TRBD2 (5 bases each). The V and J ends lost 1 base and 2 bases respectively, with 10 bases between them. CDR3 length equals 15 residues. Germline CDR1 is MNHNS and CDR2 is SASEGT. For the CDR3, the DNA is TGTGCCAGCAGTGAAGTTGGGGGACCCACAGATACGCAGTATTTT. This encodes CASSEVGGPTDTQYF.

The V gene is TRBV9, the J gene TRBJ1-3; D unclear. Germline V gives CDR1 SGDLS, CDR2 YYNGEE. The CDR3 spans 15 residues. V was pared by 0 bases and J by 0 bases, with 7 bases between. In DNA form, the CDR3 reads TGTGCCAGCAGCGTAGCTTCCTTCTCTGGAAACACCATATATTTT. This gives the protein CASSVASFSGNTIYF.

The J gene is TRBJ2-1, the V gene TRBV2; TRBD2 aligns across 7 bases. J lost 4 bases, V lost 11 bases, and 14 bases had no gene match. CDR1 is SNHLY and CDR2 is FYNNEI in the germline V gene. The CDR3 runs 15 residues. The CDR3 region has the DNA TGTGCCGGAACCCAGATGGGAGGGCGGTACAATGAGCAGTTCTTC. Protein sequence: CAGTQMGGRYNEQFF.